Shown below are 17 T cell receptor beta chains from a single sample sequenced in a study of Ad26.COV2.S vaccination and SARS-CoV-2 variants. Only in-frame clones appear in the TCRdb table, and some are missing; sequencing was by immunoSEQ multiplex PCR. Of roughly 460,000 clones listed, about 88% are singletons. Noted treatment: about 20 received Ad26.COV2.S at low or high dose, single or two shots; about 5 received placebo; per-sample allocation not given. On day 63 after the first injection, vaccine and placebo recipients gave samples. Sequencing used peripheral blood, obtained in a trial of Ad26.COV2.S vaccine versus placebo. The receptors were sampled from a person aged 18-65 years who received the Ad26.COV2.S COVID-19 vaccine or a placebo.

V gene TRBV6-1 combines with J gene TRBJ1-1; a weak D match, TRBD1 (5 bases). The V gene lost 3 bases and the J gene lost 1 base, with 12 bases spanning the gap. The CDR3 is 15 amino acids. Germline lookup yields CDR1 MNHNS and CDR2 SASEGT. The CDR3 bases are TGTGCCAGCAGTGACCCAGGGAGTGGGAACACTGAAGCTTTCTTT. Translation: CASSDPGSGNTEAFF.

The chain has TRBV5-1 and TRBJ1-2; D remains ambiguous. CDR1 and CDR2 (germline): SGHRS, YFSETQ. The CDR3 sequence is 15 residues long. The V end was cut by 0 bases, the J end by 6 bases, with 15 bases between. This chain's CDR3 is CASSLALGYTHGYTF. In nucleotides, the CDR3 is TGCGCCAGCAGCTTGGCGCTCGGGTATACCCATGGCTACACCTTC.

CDR3 loop: CASNHRVGTEAFF. The CDR3 DNA is TGTGCCAGCAATCACAGGGTTGGGACTGAAGCTTTCTTT. V usage is TRBV19 and J usage is TRBJ1-1; weak D call: TRBD1 (6 bases). CDR1 and CDR2 (germline): LNHDA, SQIVND (reference sequence). The CDR3 extends over 13 amino acids. V lost 9 bases, J lost 5 bases, and 16 bases lay in between.

The V and J genes are TRBV5-1 and TRBJ2-1; 9 bases agree with TRBD1. Germline V gene data show CDR1 as SGHRS and CDR2 as YFSETQ. The V segment lost 5 bases and the J segment 4 bases; nucleotides outside the gene matches: 4. The CDR3 consists of 14 residues. The CDR3 is CASSPGTGYNEQFF. In nucleotides, the CDR3 is TGCGCCAGCAGTCCTGGGACAGGGTACAATGAGCAGTTCTTC.

The chain carries TRBV7-8 and TRBJ2-7, with 13 bases aligning to TRBD2. The CDR3 contains 18 residues. In germline, CDR1 is SGHVS, CDR2 FQNEAQ. With 5 bases clipped from V and 5 bases from J, the junction kept 15 bases outside the gene matches. The CDR3 protein is CASSPRLAGGPWVDEQYF. Written as DNA, the CDR3 is TGTGCCAGCAGCCCCCGACTAGCGGGAGGCCCTTGGGTGGACGAGCAGTACTTC.

The chain employs TRBV4-1 and TRBJ2-6; D unclear. CDR3 length equals 17 residues. V lost 1 base, J lost 1 base, and 11 bases lay in between. CDR1 MGHRA and CDR2 YSYEKL come from the germline V gene. The CDR3 here is CASSQGAVISGANVLTF. The CDR3 DNA reads as TGCGCCAGCAGCCAAGGGGCCGTAATATCTGGGGCCAACGTCCTGACTTTC.

This clone was found a few times. This rearrangement joins TRBV7-9 to TRBJ2-5; D possibly matches TRBD1 or TRBD2 (6 bases each). Germline CDR1 is SEHNR and CDR2 is FQNEAQ (reference sequence). V was trimmed by 5 bases and J by 7 bases, leaving 11 bases between them. This CDR3 contains 12 residues. CDR3 nucleotide sequence: TGTGCCAGCAGCATACAGGGAGGGACCCAGTACTTC. It translates to CASSIQGGTQYF.

In this sample, this clone turned up many times. The chain has TRBV19 and TRBJ2-2; 9 nucleotides agree with TRBD2. J lost 8 bases, V lost 2 bases, and 0 bases had no gene match. This CDR3 region has 13 residues. Germline V gives CDR1 LNHDA, CDR2 SQIVND (reference sequence). This CDR3 reads CASSILAGGELFF. CDR3 coding DNA: TGTGCCAGTAGTATACTAGCGGGAGGGGAGCTGTTTTTT.

V usage is TRBV14 and J usage is TRBJ2-3; D perhaps matches TRBD2 (5 bases). The germline CDR1 and CDR2 sequences are SGHDN and FVKESK. The CDR3 spans 16 residues. Trimming took 0 bases from V and 0 from J, leaving 10 bases between them. CDR3 nucleotide sequence: TGTGCCAGCAGCCAAGATCTACGCGGGAGCACAGATACGCAGTATTTT. Translating it yields CASSQDLRGSTDTQYF.

The chain is built from TRBV28 and TRBJ2-5; 11 bases map to TRBD1. The CDR3 consists of 18 residues. The ends lost 5 bases at V and 1 base at J; junction bases unmatched: 12. The germline V gene encodes CDR1 MDHEN and CDR2 SYDVKM. The CDR3 reads CASSPTPGTGGRQETQYF. The CDR3 nucleotides are TGTGCCAGCAGTCCAACCCCCGGGACAGGGGGTCGCCAAGAGACCCAGTACTTC.

Of note for this clone: Other DNA sequences within the sample encode an identical CDR3. This rearrangement joins TRBV6-5 to TRBJ2-7, with 8 nucleotides matching TRBD1. V was pared by 6 bases and J by 2 bases, with 3 bases of the junction left unmatched. The CDR3 is made up of 13 amino acids. Germline values: CDR1 MNHEY, CDR2 SVGAGI. The CDR3 sequence is CASSYRGTYEQYF. The CDR3 nucleotides are TGTGCCAGCAGCTACAGGGGGACCTACGAGCAGTACTTC.

This chain joins TRBV19 and TRBJ2-7; D might be TRBD1 (5 bases). The CDR3 consists of 15 residues. Germline loops: CDR1 LNHDA, CDR2 SQIVND (reference sequence). Trimming shortened V by 5 bases and J by 0 bases, and 14 bases separated the two germline ends. Written as DNA, the CDR3 is TGTGCCAGTAGTTCGGTTGACAGTAGCTCCTACGAGCAGTACTTC. Its protein product is CASSSVDSSSYEQYF.

This sequence joins TRBV28 and TRBJ1-5, with D hard to call. Germline CDR1 MDHEN, CDR2 SYDVKM. Trimming shortened V by 2 bases and J by 9 bases, and 11 bases separated the two germline ends. The CDR3 sequence is 13 residues long. The chain's CDR3 is CASSLPSGWPQHF. The CDR3 DNA reads as TGTGCCAGCAGTTTACCCAGTGGTTGGCCCCAGCATTTT.

The rearrangement joins TRBV4-1 to TRBJ1-1; possibly TRBD1 for D (5 bases). CDR3 length equals 12 residues. V was trimmed by 4 bases and J by 11 bases, leaving 14 bases between them. The germline V gene encodes CDR1 MGHRA and CDR2 YSYEKL. This chain's CDR3 is CASSREGRWAFF. CDR3 in DNA: TGCGCCAGCAGCCGAGAGGGACGGTGGGCTTTCTTT.

The V gene is TRBV7-2, the J gene TRBJ1-5, with D possibly matching TRBD1 (6 bases). CDR1 is SGHTA, CDR2 FQGNSA, per germline. Trimming took 5 bases from V and 3 from J, leaving 14 bases between them. CDR3 length: 15 residues. CDR3 sequence: CASSNQGQYNQPQHF. The CDR3 DNA reads TGTGCCAGCAGCAACCAGGGGCAGTACAATCAGCCCCAGCATTTT.

The chain combines TRBV15 with TRBJ2-7, with 14 bases matching TRBD2. CDR1 and CDR2 from the germline V gene are LNHNV and YYDKDF (reference sequence). This CDR3 is 18 amino acids long. The J segment lost 7 bases and the V segment lost 1 base, leaving 12 bases of the junction unmatched. The CDR3 loop reads CATSRAPLGLAGAGEQYF. The CDR3 coding sequence is TGTGCCACCAGCAGAGCCCCGTTGGGACTAGCGGGAGCGGGGGAGCAGTACTTC.

The genes are TRBV20-1 and TRBJ1-1; no definite D call. The CDR3 loop spans 11 amino acids. The germline gives CDR1 DFQATT, CDR2 SNEGSKA (reference sequence). V was shortened by 1 base and J by 10 bases, with 10 bases between the two germline ends. The CDR3 region has the DNA TGCAGTGCTAGAGGAGCGGTCCGAGCTTTCTTT. Its translation: CSARGAVRAFF.